The sequence of this T cell receptor (beta chain) was determined in a study of blood T cell repertoires in COVID-19. Background on the study: The United States, Italy and Spain supplied acute and convalescent COVID-19 samples.

Original processing methods: Using reference gene primer amplification, nucleated cell counts were estimated. Method: immunoSEQ multiplex PCR; TCRdb's copy keeps in-frame clones and lacks some. V and J calls and clone size follow that table, whereas D and trimming were derived from the DNA. The sample lists 250,000 or so clones, 70% to 90% occurring once. The germline V gene encodes CDR1 SEHNR and CDR2 FQNEAQ (reference sequence). The CDR3 has 16 amino acids. Trimming took 1 base from V and 2 from J, leaving 15 bases between them. Residents of about two dozen US areas, aged about 18 to 89 years, made up the participants.

Sequencing input: PBMCs or T cells enriched from blood (not recorded which). The clonotype comes from a man aged 30 to 39 who had recovered from COVID-19. This chain uses TRBV7-9 with TRBJ2-7, with D unclear. CDR3 nucleotide sequence: TGTGCCAGCAGCTTAGATTCTCCACTCACGACCTACGAGCAGTACTTC. It yields the protein CASSLDSPLTTYEQYF. The variable domain in full, completed from reference TRBV7-9 and TRBJ2-7, reads DTGVSQNPRHKITKRGQNVTFRCDPISEHNRLYWYRQTLGQGPEFLTYFQNEAQLEKSRLLSDRFSAERPKGSFSTLEIQRTEQGDSAMYLCASSLDSPLTTYEQYFGPGTRLTVT.